This T cell receptor (beta chain) was sequenced in a study of sequential checkpoint blockade in melanoma. At the level of the study: Each arm's sequence ended with maintenance nivolumab.

The data were produced by immunoSEQ multiplex PCR, yet TCRdb's version contains in-frame clones alone and is incomplete. Of approximately 2,500 clones listed, 15% to 20% are singletons. CDR3 length equals 15 residues. Germline trimming cut 7 bases from V and 2 bases from J; bases unmatched to any gene: 10. The germline V gene has CDR1 MDHEN and CDR2 SYDVKM. Treatment reported: randomized to nivolumab then ipilimumab (arm A) or the reverse (arm B). No patient had prior DNA-damaging chemotherapy. V gene TRBV28 combines with J gene TRBJ2-7; TRBD1 matches at 8 bases. The sample consisted of tumor tissue (inferred from file names), taken from a patient given nivolumab and ipilimumab in sequence. The sequence came from a human donor with melanoma. The CDR3 region is CASTDPGQAPYEQYF. CDR3 coding DNA: TGTGCCAGCACCGATCCGGGACAGGCCCCCTACGAGCAGTACTTC.